Presented here are 14 T cell receptor beta chains from one specimen sequenced in a study of radiation and T cells in renal cell carcinoma. Using immunoSEQ multiplex PCR, the repertoire was profiled, and TCRdb retains in-frame clones only, with some absent. The data show 18,000 or so clones, approximately 62% seen once. Documented treatment: treatment-naive control, cytoreductive nephrectomy. The sequences come from tumor tissue, collected from a patient whose treatment was nephrectomy without radiotherapy. The receptors were sampled from a man in his forties or fifties with renal cell carcinoma.

In this sample, this clone turned up many times. At one end, the junction sequence differs from germline, possibly due to a read error. This chain uses TRBV7-2 with TRBJ1-1, with TRBD1 matching 7 bases. CDR3 length: 14 amino acids. Germline lookup yields CDR1 SGHTA and CDR2 FQGNSA. Written as DNA, the CDR3 is TGTGCCAGCAGTTTAGCAGGGGGTAGCACTGAAGCTTTCTTT. Translated: CASSLAGGSTEAFF.

The chain carries TRBV19 and TRBJ1-5; D ambiguous. CDR3 length: 14 residues. V gave up 5 bases and J gave up 0 bases, with 8 bases separating them. From germline, CDR1 is LNHDA and CDR2 SQIVND (reference sequence). CDR3 amino acids: CASSGQNSNQPQHF. The CDR3 DNA sequence: TGTGCCAGTAGTGGGCAGAATAGCAATCAGCCCCAGCATTTT.

The gene calls are TRBV7-9 and TRBJ1-3; D remains unclear. Germline V CDR1 and CDR2: SEHNR, FQNEAQ (reference sequence). The V and J ends lost 3 bases and 2 bases respectively, with 5 bases between them. The CDR3 length is 13 residues. The CDR3 is CASSFGAGNTIYF. DNA for the CDR3: TGTGCCAGCAGCTTCGGGGCTGGAAACACCATATATTTT.

J is TRBJ2-5 and V is TRBV5-1; 7 bases are shared with TRBD1. This CDR3 spans 16 amino acids. Germline V CDR1 and CDR2: SGHRS, YFSETQ. The trim removed 3 bases at V and 0 bases at J, leaving 8 bases unmatched. This CDR3 reads CASSSTGTAYQETQYF. The DNA of the CDR3 is TGCGCCAGCAGCTCAACCGGGACAGCGTACCAAGAGACCCAGTACTTC.

The chain couples TRBV7-9 to TRBJ1-1, with TRBD1 matching 7 bases. After removal of 4 bases from V and 0 bases from J, the junction contained 5 bases not matched to a gene. Per the germline V gene, CDR1 is SEHNR and CDR2 is FQNEAQ (reference sequence). CDR3 length: 15 residues. The DNA for the CDR3 is TGTGCCAGCAGCTCGAGTACAGGGGTGAACACTGAAGCTTTCTTT. This codes for CASSSSTGVNTEAFF. The full variable domain, in which reference TRBV7-9 and TRBJ1-1 provide the parts outside the CDR3, is DTGVSQNPRHKITKRGQNVTFRCDPISEHNRLYWYRQTLGQGPEFLTYFQNEAQLEKSRLLSDRFSAERPKGSFSTLEIQRTEQGDSAMYLCASSSSTGVNTEAFFGQGTRLTVV.

V usage is TRBV25-1 and J usage is TRBJ1-4; 9 bases are shared with TRBD1. The CDR3 length is 16 residues. V trimming: 4 bases; J trimming: 7 bases; junction bases outside the gene matches: 10. Germline-derived CDR1 and CDR2 are MGHDK and SYGVNS. The CDR3 nucleotides read TGTGCCAGCAGTGGACTCTCCGGGACAGGGTTTGAAAAACTGTTTTTT. This gives the protein CASSGLSGTGFEKLFF.

Only a few counts were recorded for this clone. The chain has TRBV7-2 and TRBJ2-5; no firm D call. The V end lost 5 bases, the J end lost 5 bases, and 15 bases lay between the germline ends. The CDR3 has 14 residues. Germline V gives CDR1 SGHTA, CDR2 FQGNSA. DNA of the CDR3: TGTGCCAGCAGCCTCCGGGCCCCCCAGGAGACCCAGTACTTC. Protein product: CASSLRAPQETQYF.

This chain links TRBV5-1 with TRBJ2-1; TRBD2 might be the D (6 bases). The ends were cut back, 0 bases at V and 8 bases at J, with 21 bases in the middle. The CDR3 runs 17 residues. Looked up from germline, CDR1 is SGHRS and CDR2 is YFSETQ. In nucleotides, the CDR3 is TGCGCCAGCAGCTTGGAGTGGGCGGTACTAGCCGGGCATGAGCAGTTCTTC. Encoded protein: CASSLEWAVLAGHEQFF.

In this sample, this clone turned up a few times. This rearrangement joins TRBV4-2 to TRBJ1-1; TRBD1 is a possible D gene (5 bases). The CDR3 contains 17 residues. The V and J ends lost 1 base and 0 bases respectively, with 15 bases between them. Germline CDR1 is LGHNA and CDR2 is YNFKEQ. This chain's CDR3 is CASSQGGTGHMNTEAFF. The CDR3 nucleotides are TGTGCCAGCAGCCAAGGCGGAACCGGACATATGAACACTGAAGCTTTCTTT.

This clone was counted only a few times. This chain links TRBV25-1 with TRBJ1-1; D gene unclear. The CDR3 is 12 amino acids. Trimming stripped 0 bases from V and 6 bases from J, with 5 bases between. CDR1 and CDR2 from the germline V gene are MGHDK and SYGVNS. The CDR3 protein is CASSEYGSEAFF. The CDR3 nucleotides are TGTGCCAGCAGTGAATACGGCTCTGAAGCTTTCTTT.

This clone was observed a handful of times. The chain employs TRBV2 and TRBJ1-6; TRBD1 matches 7 bases. CDR3 length equals 14 residues. The germline CDR1 and CDR2 sequences are SNHLY and FYNNEI. V lost 11 bases, J lost 3 bases, and 7 bases stayed unmatched. The CDR3 is CAGTEYLYNSPLHF. The CDR3 coding sequence is TGTGCCGGGACAGAATACCTCTATAATTCACCCCTCCACTTT.

V is TRBV7-9 and J is TRBJ2-7; 9 bases are a match to TRBD2. The CDR3 sequence is 14 residues long. With V trimmed by 8 bases and J by 3 bases, 8 bases remained unmatched. Germline-derived CDR1 and CDR2 are SEHNR and FQNEAQ (reference sequence). The CDR3 nucleotides are TGTGCCAGCGATTTAGCGGGAGTAGGCTACGAGCAGTACTTC. This sequence encodes CASDLAGVGYEQYF.

This sequence joins TRBV7-8 and TRBJ2-5, with TRBD1 as a possible D gene (5 bases). The CDR3 length is 12 residues. CDR1 and CDR2 (germline): SGHVS, FQNEAQ. V was clipped by 3 bases and J by 4 bases, with 6 bases between them. CDR3 DNA sequence: TGTGCCAGCAGCTTTAGGGGAGAGACCCAGTACTTC. Its translation is CASSFRGETQYF.

This chain connects TRBV5-8 to TRBJ2-7; no definite D call. Germline values: CDR1 SGHTS, CDR2 YDEGEE. The V end was cut by 5 bases, the J end by 2 bases, with 5 bases between. The CDR3 has 11 amino acids. The CDR3 DNA follows: TGTGCCAGCAGGTACGCCTACGAGCAGTACTTC. It codes for CASRYAYEQYF.